The 10 T cell receptor beta chains below come from one sample, sequenced in a study of technical replicates of blood from a few donors. Produced via immunoSEQ multiplex PCR; TCRdb's table is partial and in-frame only. Of approximately 75,000 clones in the sample, 95% to 98% were seen once. The sample consisted of T cells isolated from PBMCs. These receptors all stem from a human donor in good health.

In its sample, this clone was seen once. V usage is TRBV28 and J usage is TRBJ2-7; no clear D gene. Germline CDR1 is MDHEN and CDR2 is SYDVKM. CDR3 length: 12 residues. V lost 3 bases to trimming and J lost 3 bases, with 6 bases between them. The CDR3 is CASSFTGYEQYF. DNA for the CDR3: TGTGCCAGCAGTTTCACGGGCTACGAGCAGTACTTC.

The V call is TRBV9, the J call TRBJ2-7; TRBD1 matches 8 bases. The germline CDR1 and CDR2 sequences are SGDLS and YYNGEE. V lost 0 bases, J lost 2 bases, and 4 bases stayed unmatched. This CDR3 has 15 amino acids. In DNA, the CDR3 is TGTGCCAGCAGCGTAGAGGGACAGGACGCCTACGAGCAGTACTTC. It yields the protein CASSVEGQDAYEQYF. The entire variable domain, with the rest obtained from reference TRBV9 and TRBJ2-7, is as follows: DSGVTQTPKHLITATGQRVTLRCSPRSGDLSVYWYQQSLDQGLQFLIQYYNGEERAKGNILERFSAQQFPDLHSELNLSSLELGDSALYFCASSVEGQDAYEQYFGPGTRLTVT.

V gene TRBV6-1 combines with J gene TRBJ2-3, with 7 bases identical to TRBD2. This CDR3 is 15 amino acids long. V dropped 7 bases and J dropped 3; count of bases not matched to a gene: 10. Germline V gives CDR1 MNHNS, CDR2 SASEGT. The CDR3 bases are TGTGCCAGCACCGTGGGCGGGAGTAGTACAGATACGCAGTATTTT. Amino acid sequence: CASTVGGSSTDTQYF.

The chain combines TRBV28 with TRBJ2-5; TRBD1 is a possible D gene (6 bases). V lost 6 bases, J lost 5 bases, and 16 bases lay in between. CDR3 length: 14 amino acids. Germline CDR1 MDHEN, CDR2 SYDVKM. CDR3 protein: CASSTPGVWETQYF. The CDR3 bases are TGTGCCAGCAGCACTCCAGGGGTATGGGAGACCCAGTACTTC.

The chain combines TRBV11-2 with TRBJ2-1; 9 bases line up with TRBD2. J gave up 2 bases and V 2 bases, and 10 bases lay outside the gene matches. The germline gives CDR1 SGHAT, CDR2 FQNNGV. This CDR3 is 18 amino acids long. This chain's CDR3 is CASSLPREGNTAYNEQFF. CDR3 in DNA: TGTGCCAGCAGCTTACCGCGGGAGGGGAATACAGCCTACAATGAGCAGTTCTTC.

This chain connects TRBV15 to TRBJ1-1; 7 bases agree with TRBD1. The germline CDR1 and CDR2 sequences are LNHNV and YYDKDF (reference sequence). J lost 0 bases, V lost 11 bases, and 6 bases had no gene match. The CDR3 covers 13 residues. CDR3 amino acids: CAFKQGMNTEAFF. In DNA form, the CDR3 reads TGTGCCTTCAAACAGGGGATGAACACTGAAGCTTTCTTT.

The table lists this clone with a count of one. The chain couples TRBV5-4 to TRBJ2-3, with 11 bases identical to TRBD2. The V segment lost 4 bases and the J segment 5 bases; nucleotides outside the gene matches: 12. Looked up from germline, CDR1 is SGHNT and CDR2 is YYREEE (reference sequence). The CDR3 has 17 residues. The DNA of the CDR3 is TGTGCCAGCAGCAGCGGGGCTAGCGGGAGGAGGATAGATACGCAGTATTTT. Amino acid sequence: CASSSGASGRRIDTQYF.

This sequence joins TRBV11-2 and TRBJ1-1; D remains unclear. Trimming stripped 5 bases from V and 4 bases from J, with 17 bases between. The CDR3 contains 15 residues. Germline assignment: CDR1 SGHAT and CDR2 FQNNGV. The CDR3 region is CASSGPLQFPTEAFF. DNA of the CDR3: TGTGCCAGCAGCGGCCCCTTACAGTTCCCCACTGAAGCTTTCTTT. Complete variable domain (other parts from reference TRBV11-2 and TRBJ1-1): EAGVAQSPRYKIIEKRQSVAFWCNPISGHATLYWYQQILGQGPKLLIQFQNNGVVDDSQLPKDRFSAERLKGVDSTLKIQPAKLEDSAVYLCASSGPLQFPTEAFFGQGTRLTVV.

V and J are TRBV6-1 and TRBJ2-2, with 7 positions matching TRBD2. The V segment lost 1 base and the J segment 4 bases; nucleotides outside the gene matches: 3. CDR3 length: 15 residues. Germline-derived CDR1 and CDR2 are MNHNS and SASEGT. The chain's CDR3 is CASSEVGGGTGELFF. CDR3 bases: TGTGCCAGCAGTGAAGTGGGGGGGGGCACCGGGGAGCTGTTTTTT.

The chain is built from TRBV6-5 and TRBJ2-7; 7 bases line up with TRBD1. Germline CDR1 and CDR2: MNHEY and SVGAGI. J was trimmed by 6 bases and V by 4 bases; bases with no gene match: 9. The length of the CDR3 is 14 residues. CDR3 DNA sequence: TGTGCCAGCAGTTTAGCCTGGGACAGAAGCGAGCAGTACTTC. Encoded protein: CASSLAWDRSEQYF.